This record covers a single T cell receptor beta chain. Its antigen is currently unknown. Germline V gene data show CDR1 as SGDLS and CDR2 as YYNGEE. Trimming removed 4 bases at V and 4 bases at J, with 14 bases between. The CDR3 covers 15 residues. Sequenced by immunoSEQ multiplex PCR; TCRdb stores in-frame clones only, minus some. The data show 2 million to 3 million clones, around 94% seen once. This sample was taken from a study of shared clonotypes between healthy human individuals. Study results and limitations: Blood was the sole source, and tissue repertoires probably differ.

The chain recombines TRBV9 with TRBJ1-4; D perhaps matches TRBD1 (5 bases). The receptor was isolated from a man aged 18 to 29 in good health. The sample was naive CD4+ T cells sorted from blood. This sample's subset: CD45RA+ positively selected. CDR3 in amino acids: CASSPRGGYNEKLFF. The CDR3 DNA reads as TGTGCCAGCAGCCCTCGTGGGGGTTATAATGAAAAACTGTTTTTT.